This paragraph covers one T cell receptor beta chain sequence. Per the original methods: Reference gene primer amplification gave nucleated cell count estimates. Profiling relied on immunoSEQ multiplex PCR, and the TCRdb table lists in-frame clones only, not all of them. V, J and clone size are those of that table, while D and trimming were read from the DNA. Here the sample spans about 150,000 clones, more than 65% being singletons. This sample is part of a study of blood T cell repertoires in COVID-19. Study context: The samples span acute and convalescent COVID-19 from the United States, Italy and Spain. The analysed material was cDNA or gDNA that came from T cells, B-cell-depleted T cells, or PBMCs.

There are 15 residues in the CDR3. Trimming pared 4 bases from V and 5 bases from J, leaving 13 bases between. Germline-derived CDR1 and CDR2 are SGHRS and YFSETQ. This clonotype was sampled from a woman in her forties or fifties with acute or convalescent COVID-19. The sequencing input was peripheral blood. This chain joins TRBV5-1 and TRBJ1-6, with D tentatively TRBD1 (6 bases). As DNA, the CDR3 is TGCGCCAGCAGCCCCTACCGGGACAATAATTCACCCCTCCACTTT. Translating it yields CASSPYRDNNSPLHF.